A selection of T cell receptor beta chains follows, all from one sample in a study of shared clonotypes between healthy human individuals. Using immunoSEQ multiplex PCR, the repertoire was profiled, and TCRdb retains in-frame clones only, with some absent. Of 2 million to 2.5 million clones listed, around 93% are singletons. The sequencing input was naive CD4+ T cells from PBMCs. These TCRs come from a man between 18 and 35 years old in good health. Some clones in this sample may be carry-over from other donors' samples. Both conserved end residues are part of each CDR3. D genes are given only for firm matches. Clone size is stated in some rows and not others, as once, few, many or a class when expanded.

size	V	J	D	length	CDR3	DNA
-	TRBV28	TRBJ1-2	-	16	CASAPLGRLGVYGYTF	TGTGCCAGCGCTCCCCTGGGACGGTTGGGGGTCTATGGCTACACCTTC
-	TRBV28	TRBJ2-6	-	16	CASSHLQYSGANVLTF	TGTGCCAGCAGTCACCTCCAGTACTCTGGGGCCAACGTCCTGACTTTC
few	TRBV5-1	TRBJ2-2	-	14	CASSSVSGTGELFF	TGCGCCAGCAGCTCCGTGTCTGGCACCGGGGAGCTGTTTTTT
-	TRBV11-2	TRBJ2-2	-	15	CASSLWLAGTGELFF	TGTGCCAGCAGCTTATGGCTAGCTGGGACCGGGGAGCTGTTTTTT
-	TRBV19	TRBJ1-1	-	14	CASSKGNGYTEAFF	TGTGCCAGTAGTAAAGGGAATGGGTACACTGAAGCTTTCTTT
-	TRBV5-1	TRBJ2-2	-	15	CASSLAFGAGGELFF	TGCGCCAGCAGCTTGGCCTTTGGCGCGGGAGGGGAGCTGTTTTTT
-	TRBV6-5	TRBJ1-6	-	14	CASSGSSYNSPLHF	TGTGCCAGCAGCGGGAGCTCCTATAATTCACCCCTCCACTTT
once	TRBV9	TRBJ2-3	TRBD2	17	CASSQGLAGGGTDTQYF	TGTGCCAGCAGCCAGGGACTAGCGGGAGGAGGGACAGATACGCAGTATTTT
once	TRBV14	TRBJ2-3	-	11	CASSLGGTQYF	TGTGCCAGCAGCCTGGGAGGTACGCAGTATTTT
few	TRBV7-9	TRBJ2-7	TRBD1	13	CASRTGGLNEQYF	TGTGCCAGCAGGACAGGGGGCCTGAACGAGCAGTACTTC
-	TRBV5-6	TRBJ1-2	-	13	CASSPGRHYGYTF	TGTGCCAGCAGCCCGGGACGGCACTATGGCTACACCTTC